These T cell receptor beta chains were read from a single sample in a study of shared clonotypes between healthy human individuals. Libraries were prepared by immunoSEQ multiplex PCR; TCRdb keeps only in-frame clonotypes and omits some of them. In the table there are hundreds of thousands of clones, about 95% of which are singletons. The sequencing input was naive CD8+ T cells sorted from blood. The receptors were gathered from a woman aged 25 to 39 in good health. Each CDR3 is given with its conserved first and last residue. The order of the fields is D gene, J gene, V gene, clone size, CDR3 protein, CDR3 DNA. A D gene is named only where the DNA matches it firmly. Clone size appears in some rows only: once, few, many, or a class for an expanded clone.

d_gene: TRBD2
j_gene: TRBJ2-2
v_gene: TRBV27
abundance: .
CDR3aa: CASSVVAGYTGELFF
CDR3nt: TGTGCCAGCAGTGTCGTAGCGGGTTACACCGGGGAGCTGTTTTTT

d_gene: .
j_gene: TRBJ2-6
v_gene: TRBV27
abundance: .
CDR3aa: CASSQRGPGANVLTF
CDR3nt: TGTGCCAGCAGTCAGAGGGGTCCTGGGGCCAACGTCCTGACTTTC

d_gene: .
j_gene: TRBJ1-1
v_gene: TRBV10-3
abundance: .
CDR3aa: CAISSGTEAFF
CDR3nt: TGTGCCATCAGCTCAGGGACAGAAGCTTTCTTT

d_gene: .
j_gene: TRBJ1-1
v_gene: TRBV5-4
abundance: .
CDR3aa: CASSLEVRTEAFF
CDR3nt: TGTGCCAGCAGCTTAGAAGTTAGGACTGAAGCTTTCTTT

d_gene: .
j_gene: TRBJ1-2
v_gene: TRBV19
abundance: .
CDR3aa: CASMPAASNYGYTF
CDR3nt: TGTGCCAGTATGCCCGCCGCCTCTAACTATGGCTACACCTTC

d_gene: TRBD2
j_gene: TRBJ2-5
v_gene: TRBV7-9
abundance: once
CDR3aa: CASRAGTSGRRWETQYF
CDR3nt: TGTGCCAGCAGAGCCGGGACTAGCGGGAGGAGGTGGGAGACCCAGTACTTC

d_gene: TRBD2
j_gene: TRBJ2-5
v_gene: TRBV2
abundance: .
CDR3aa: CASSRTSGGETQYF
CDR3nt: TGTGCCAGCAGTAGAACTAGCGGGGGAGAGACCCAGTACTTC

d_gene: TRBD1
j_gene: TRBJ1-2
v_gene: TRBV27
abundance: .
CDR3aa: CASSFRGRGYGYTF
CDR3nt: TGTGCCAGCAGTTTTCGGGGCAGGGGGTATGGCTACACCTTC

d_gene: .
j_gene: TRBJ2-7
v_gene: TRBV28
abundance: .
CDR3aa: CASSHPGGTGEQYF
CDR3nt: TGTGCCAGCAGTCATCCAGGGGGGACGGGGGAGCAGTACTTC

d_gene: TRBD2
j_gene: TRBJ2-7
v_gene: TRBV7-9
abundance: .
CDR3aa: CASSSGDYPIYEQYF
CDR3nt: TGTGCCAGCAGCTCCGGGGACTACCCCATCTACGAGCAGTACTTC

d_gene: TRBD1
j_gene: TRBJ1-1
v_gene: TRBV7-2
abundance: .
CDR3aa: CASSSGTGWNTEAFF
CDR3nt: TGTGCCAGCAGCTCCGGGACAGGGTGGAACACTGAAGCTTTCTTT

d_gene: .
j_gene: TRBJ1-1
v_gene: TRBV19
abundance: .
CDR3aa: CASSIEGNTEAFF
CDR3nt: TGTGCCAGTAGTATCGAGGGGAACACTGAAGCTTTCTTT

d_gene: .
j_gene: TRBJ2-3
v_gene: TRBV4-2
abundance: .
CDR3aa: CASSQEAPGRDTQYF
CDR3nt: TGTGCCAGCAGCCAAGAGGCTCCTGGGAGGGATACGCAGTATTTT

d_gene: .
j_gene: TRBJ1-4
v_gene: TRBV7-9
abundance: .
CDR3aa: CASSPSVSTNEKLFF
CDR3nt: TGTGCCAGCAGCCCCTCGGTATCAACTAATGAAAAACTGTTTTTT

d_gene: .
j_gene: TRBJ2-7
v_gene: TRBV5-4
abundance: .
CDR3aa: CASSFRSYEQYF
CDR3nt: TGTGCCAGCAGCTTTCGATCCTACGAGCAGTACTTC

d_gene: TRBD1
j_gene: TRBJ2-1
v_gene: TRBV27
abundance: .
CDR3aa: CASNHQQGERYNEQFF
CDR3nt: TGTGCCAGCAACCACCAACAGGGGGAAAGATACAATGAGCAGTTCTTC

d_gene: .
j_gene: TRBJ2-7
v_gene: TRBV5-1
abundance: .
CDR3aa: CASSSYNEQYF
CDR3nt: TGCGCCAGCAGCAGTTACAACGAGCAGTACTTC

d_gene: TRBD2
j_gene: TRBJ2-5
v_gene: TRBV29-1
abundance: .
CDR3aa: CSVELASGRVNQETQYF
CDR3nt: TGCAGCGTTGAATTGGCTAGCGGGAGAGTCAACCAAGAGACCCAGTACTTC

d_gene: TRBD2
j_gene: TRBJ2-3
v_gene: TRBV27
abundance: once
CDR3aa: CASSFIGSGRELKSTDTQYF
CDR3nt: TGTGCCAGCAGTTTTATCGGATCAGGGAGGGAATTAAAAAGCACAGATACGCAGTATTTT

d_gene: TRBD2
j_gene: TRBJ2-7
v_gene: TRBV28
abundance: .
CDR3aa: CASSLGREGRSYEQYF
CDR3nt: TGTGCCAGCAGTTTAGGGCGGGAGGGCCGTTCCTACGAGCAGTACTTC

d_gene: TRBD2
j_gene: TRBJ2-1
v_gene: TRBV4-2
abundance: .
CDR3aa: CASSQSSGNYNEQFF
CDR3nt: TGTGCCAGCAGCCAGTCTAGCGGGAACTACAATGAGCAGTTCTTC

d_gene: TRBD2
j_gene: TRBJ2-7
v_gene: TRBV6-6
abundance: once
CDR3aa: CASSTGTSGTYEQYF
CDR3nt: TGTGCCAGCAGTACCGGGACTAGCGGGACCTACGAGCAGTACTTC

d_gene: .
j_gene: TRBJ2-1
v_gene: TRBV2
abundance: .
CDR3aa: CASSTRGLDSYNEQFF
CDR3nt: TGTGCCAGCAGCACCAGGGGACTCGACTCCTACAATGAGCAGTTCTTC

d_gene: .
j_gene: TRBJ2-7
v_gene: TRBV6-1
abundance: .
CDR3aa: CASTEGLATTYEQYF
CDR3nt: TGTGCCAGCACCGAGGGGCTAGCGACCACCTACGAGCAGTACTTC

d_gene: TRBD2
j_gene: TRBJ2-1
v_gene: TRBV9
abundance: .
CDR3aa: CASSHHPSGAKINEQFF
CDR3nt: TGTGCCAGCAGCCACCACCCTAGCGGAGCTAAAATCAATGAGCAGTTCTTC

d_gene: TRBD2
j_gene: TRBJ2-5
v_gene: TRBV2
abundance: once
CDR3aa: CASSELAGDRQETQYF
CDR3nt: TGTGCCAGCAGTGAACTAGCGGGAGATCGACAAGAGACCCAGTACTTC

d_gene: .
j_gene: TRBJ2-7
v_gene: TRBV9
abundance: .
CDR3aa: CASSTGVEQYF
CDR3nt: TGTGCCAGCAGTACGGGGGTGGAGCAGTACTTC

d_gene: .
j_gene: TRBJ1-1
v_gene: TRBV6-1
abundance: .
CDR3aa: CASKLKNTEAFF
CDR3nt: TGTGCCAGCAAGTTGAAGAACACTGAAGCTTTCTTT

d_gene: TRBD1
j_gene: TRBJ1-1
v_gene: TRBV5-1
abundance: .
CDR3aa: CASSLVTGQGRWNTEAFF
CDR3nt: TGCGCCAGCAGCTTGGTGACAGGGCAGGGGCGTTGGAACACTGAAGCTTTCTTT

d_gene: .
j_gene: TRBJ2-6
v_gene: TRBV4-2
abundance: .
CDR3aa: CASSHGPTGANVLTF
CDR3nt: TGTGCCAGCAGCCACGGGCCGACTGGGGCCAACGTCCTGACTTTC

d_gene: TRBD2
j_gene: TRBJ2-1
v_gene: TRBV19
abundance: .
CDR3aa: CASSIVGLGGIWEQFF
CDR3nt: TGTGCCAGTAGTATAGTGGGACTAGGGGGGATCTGGGAGCAGTTCTTC

d_gene: TRBD2
j_gene: TRBJ2-7
v_gene: TRBV27
abundance: once
CDR3aa: CASRLAGVGEQYF
CDR3nt: TGTGCCAGCAGGCTAGCGGGAGTGGGTGAGCAGTACTTC

d_gene: .
j_gene: TRBJ1-2
v_gene: TRBV13
abundance: .
CDR3aa: CASSLGQGSGYTF
CDR3nt: TGTGCCAGCAGCTTAGGACAGGGCTCTGGCTACACCTTC

d_gene: TRBD2
j_gene: TRBJ2-7
v_gene: TRBV27
abundance: .
CDR3aa: CASSLSGRAGYEQYF
CDR3nt: TGTGCCAGCAGTCTGAGCGGGAGGGCCGGGTACGAGCAGTACTTC

d_gene: .
j_gene: TRBJ2-1
v_gene: TRBV11-2
abundance: .
CDR3aa: CASSLEGLNSYNEQFF
CDR3nt: TGTGCCAGCAGCTTAGAAGGACTTAACTCCTACAATGAGCAGTTCTTC

d_gene: .
j_gene: TRBJ2-7
v_gene: TRBV30
abundance: .
CDR3aa: CAWSVMFGYEQYF
CDR3nt: TGTGCCTGGAGTGTAATGTTCGGATACGAGCAGTACTTC

d_gene: TRBD2
j_gene: TRBJ2-7
v_gene: TRBV7-9
abundance: .
CDR3aa: CASSERGPYEQYF
CDR3nt: TGTGCCAGCAGCGAGCGGGGGCCCTACGAGCAGTACTTC

d_gene: TRBD1
j_gene: TRBJ2-1
v_gene: TRBV7-9
abundance: .
CDR3aa: CASTRPQGVVIDEQFF
CDR3nt: TGTGCCAGCACCAGACCGCAGGGGGTGGTGATAGATGAGCAGTTCTTC

d_gene: .
j_gene: TRBJ2-5
v_gene: TRBV5-6
abundance: .
CDR3aa: CASSLFQGQETQYF
CDR3nt: TGTGCCAGCAGCTTGTTTCAGGGCCAGGAGACCCAGTACTTC

d_gene: .
j_gene: TRBJ2-5
v_gene: TRBV19
abundance: .
CDR3aa: CASSMIGRQETQYF
CDR3nt: TGTGCCAGTAGTATGATCGGGCGACAAGAGACCCAGTACTTC

d_gene: .
j_gene: TRBJ2-3
v_gene: TRBV13
abundance: .
CDR3aa: CASSLGHGTDTQYF
CDR3nt: TGTGCCAGCAGCCTAGGGCACGGCACAGATACGCAGTATTTT

d_gene: .
j_gene: TRBJ2-7
v_gene: TRBV29-1
abundance: .
CDR3aa: CSVVLGGGYEQYF
CDR3nt: TGCAGCGTTGTGCTGGGGGGTGGATACGAGCAGTACTTC

d_gene: .
j_gene: TRBJ2-7
v_gene: TRBV7-9
abundance: .
CDR3aa: CASSSSGTEIYEQYF
CDR3nt: TGTGCCAGCAGCTCCTCCGGGACCGAAATCTACGAGCAGTACTTC

d_gene: .
j_gene: TRBJ2-1
v_gene: TRBV6-5
abundance: once
CDR3aa: CASSYWNEQFF
CDR3nt: TGTGCCAGCAGTTATTGGAATGAGCAGTTCTTC

d_gene: TRBD2
j_gene: TRBJ2-1
v_gene: TRBV7-9
abundance: .
CDR3aa: CASSSRTSGDSYNEQFF
CDR3nt: TGTGCCAGCAGCTCCCGGACTAGCGGGGACTCCTACAATGAGCAGTTCTTC

d_gene: .
j_gene: TRBJ2-1
v_gene: TRBV13
abundance: .
CDR3aa: CASSLGPGTEQFF
CDR3nt: TGTGCCAGCAGCTTAGGCCCCGGGACTGAGCAGTTCTTC

d_gene: .
j_gene: TRBJ2-7
v_gene: TRBV15
abundance: .
CDR3aa: CATSRDVGQGMVEQYF
CDR3nt: TGTGCCACCAGCAGAGATGTGGGACAAGGGATGGTCGAGCAGTACTTC

d_gene: .
j_gene: TRBJ2-7
v_gene: TRBV6-5
abundance: .
CDR3aa: CASSHEGTEQYF
CDR3nt: TGTGCCAGCAGCCACGAAGGGACCGAGCAGTACTTC

d_gene: .
j_gene: TRBJ2-2
v_gene: TRBV9
abundance: .
CDR3aa: CASGDRYAAGELFF
CDR3nt: TGTGCCAGCGGAGACAGATACGCAGCCGGGGAGCTGTTTTTT

d_gene: TRBD2
j_gene: TRBJ2-3
v_gene: TRBV13
abundance: .
CDR3aa: CASSLRTSGREGTQYF
CDR3nt: TGTGCCAGCAGCTTAAGGACTAGCGGGAGGGAGGGTACGCAGTATTTT